Following are 20 T cell receptor beta chains from one sample sequenced in a study of blood T cell repertoires in COVID-19. Some clones are missing from TCRdb's copy, which holds only in-frame ones; the method was immunoSEQ multiplex PCR. The sample consists of about 120,000 clones, less than 95% of them appearing once. The source material was peripheral blood. These receptors came from a human donor with active COVID-19. The donor label of this sample is uncertain.

This clone occurred a few times. The genes are TRBV4-1 and TRBJ1-4; possible D gene TRBD1, 5 bases. The CDR3 totals 15 residues. Germline V gives CDR1 MGHRA, CDR2 YSYEKL. V gave up 0 bases and J gave up 8 bases, with 13 bases separating them. The CDR3 sequence: CASSQDRATVEKLFF. CDR3 nucleotides: TGCGCCAGCAGCCAAGATCGCGCGACAGTCGAAAAACTGTTTTTT.

In this sample, this clone turned up once. Here the CDR3 DNA reads TGCACCAGCAGCCAAGAAGGACTAGCGGGGGGGCTTAACTACAATGAGCAGTTCTTC. This codes for CTSSQEGLAGGLNYNEQFF. The chain combines TRBV1 with TRBJ2-1; TRBD2, as called in the table, went unchecked against the DNA. TRBV1 is a pseudogene segment. The CDR3 is 19 residues long.

This clone was detected only a few times. V gene TRBV2 combines with J gene TRBJ2-5; D ambiguous. CDR1 and CDR2 from the germline V gene are SNHLY and FYNNEI. V was cut by 7 bases and J by 3 bases, with 12 bases left in between. The CDR3 is 13 residues long. The CDR3 DNA is TGTGCCAGCACCCGTTGGGCAGAAGAGACCCAGTACTTC. This codes for CASTRWAEETQYF. Drawing the rest from reference TRBV2 and TRBJ2-5, the complete variable domain is EPEVTQTPSHQVTQMGQEVILRCVPISNHLYFYWYRQILGQKVEFLVSFYNNEISEKSEIFDDQFSVERPDGSNFTLKIRSTKLEDSAMYFCASTRWAEETQYFGPGTRLLVL.

This clone was recorded only once. The rearrangement links TRBV7-6 to TRBJ2-6; 8 bases align to TRBD1. Looked up from germline, CDR1 is SGHVS and CDR2 is FNYEAQ. J was trimmed by 0 bases and V by 5 bases; bases with no gene match: 6. The CDR3 consists of 17 residues. The CDR3 is CASSGGQGNSGANVLTF. The CDR3 bases are TGTGCCAGCAGCGGAGGACAGGGCAACTCTGGGGCCAACGTCCTGACTTTC.

The CDR3 sequence is CASSSSGDRRITKNIQYF. For the CDR3, the DNA is TGTGCCAGCAGCTCAAGTGGGGACAGGAGGATAACCAAAAACATTCAGTACTTC. The chain links TRBV7-9 to TRBJ2-4; 8 positions match TRBD1. Germline V gives CDR1 SEHNR, CDR2 FQNEAQ (reference sequence). With V trimmed by 4 bases and J by 2 bases, 13 bases remained unmatched. The CDR3 has 18 residues.

The CDR3 bases are TGTGCCAGCAGCTTGTCCCTGGGGGTCGGGGGACCCTATAATGAAAAACTGTTTTTT. It codes for CASSLSLGVGGPYNEKLFF. The chain is built from TRBV5-4 and TRBJ1-4, with D possibly matching TRBD1 (5 bases). The germline V gene has CDR1 SGHNT and CDR2 YYREEE (reference sequence). The germline V and J ends were trimmed by 1 base and 4 bases, with 23 bases remaining between them. This CDR3 is 19 amino acids long.

The chain recombines TRBV5-1 with TRBJ2-7; 9 bases are shared with TRBD1. The CDR3 runs 15 residues. Germline V CDR1 and CDR2: SGHRS, YFSETQ. Germline trimming cut 4 bases from V and 2 bases from J; bases unmatched to any gene: 7. The CDR3 DNA sequence: TGCGCCAGCAGCCCACCGGGACAGGGTACCTACGAGCAGTACTTC. Its protein is CASSPPGQGTYEQYF. The full variable domain, its missing parts supplied by reference TRBV5-1 and TRBJ2-7, is KAGVTQTPRYLIKTRGQQVTLSCSPISGHRSVSWYQQTPGQGLQFLFEYFSETQRNKGNFPGRFSGRQFSNSRSEMNVSTLELGDSALYLCASSPPGQGTYEQYFGPGTRLTVT.

This rearrangement joins TRBV6-1 to TRBJ1-1; D is uncertain. CDR1 and CDR2 from the germline V gene are MNHNS and SASEGT. The CDR3 runs to 17 residues. V lost 4 bases and J lost 1, with 19 bases in between. The CDR3 sequence: CASSVREFRGRNTEAFF. CDR3 sequence (DNA): TGTGCCAGCAGTGTAAGGGAGTTTCGCGGACGGAACACTGAAGCTTTCTTT.

This chain connects TRBV2 to TRBJ2-6; D is unclear. Trimming took 7 bases from V and 2 from J, leaving 15 bases between them. Germline-derived CDR1 and CDR2 are SNHLY and FYNNEI. This CDR3 has 16 residues. CDR3 DNA sequence: TGTGCCAGCATCGCCTGGCCCCGTCCTGGGGCCAACGTCCTGACTTTC. This encodes CASIAWPRPGANVLTF.

The gene calls are TRBV28 and TRBJ1-2, with TRBD1 identical over 8 bases. With 2 bases clipped from V and 4 bases from J, the junction kept 6 bases outside the gene matches. CDR1 is MDHEN, CDR2 SYDVKM, per germline. CDR3 length: 15 amino acids. This chain's CDR3 is CASSLAGGRIYGYTF. For the CDR3, the DNA is TGTGCCAGCAGTTTAGCAGGGGGCAGGATCTATGGCTACACCTTC.

The genes are TRBV2 and TRBJ2-1; D is perhaps TRBD2 (6 bases). The V and J ends lost 3 bases and 8 bases respectively, with 11 bases between them. The CDR3 consists of 13 residues. The germline CDR1 and CDR2 sequences are SNHLY and FYNNEI. This CDR3 reads CASSEGLQHEQFF. The DNA for the CDR3 is TGTGCCAGCAGTGAGGGACTGCAGCATGAGCAGTTCTTC.

This chain connects TRBV19 to TRBJ2-5, with 9 positions matching TRBD1. Germline CDR1 reads LNHDA; CDR2 reads SQIVND (reference sequence). With V trimmed by 6 bases and J by 3 bases, 2 bases remained unmatched. CDR3 length equals 13 residues. The CDR3 DNA is TGTGCCAGTAGGACAGGGGGAAAAGAGACCCAGTACTTC. This translates into CASRTGGKETQYF.

This sequence joins TRBV7-8 and TRBJ1-4; tentatively, D is TRBD1 (5 bases). There are 15 residues in the CDR3. Per the germline V gene, CDR1 is SGHVS and CDR2 is FQNEAQ. Trimming removed 1 base from V and 8 bases from J, with 14 bases in between. The CDR3 region is CASSLVGRVGEKLFF. The CDR3 bases are TGTGCCAGCAGCTTAGTAGGCAGGGTGGGGGAAAAACTGTTTTTT.

This clone showed up just once. The chain combines TRBV12-3 or TRBV12-4 with TRBJ2-7; D is uncertain. With 4 bases removed from V and 4 bases from J, the gap between germline ends came to 11 bases. CDR3 length: 13 residues. For the CDR3, the DNA is TGTGCCAGCAGTTGGGCAGCCGAATACGAGCAGTACTTC. Its protein is CASSWAAEYEQYF.

The rearrangement uses TRBV5-1 and TRBJ1-3, with a possible D match to TRBD1 (6 bases). Looked up from germline, CDR1 is SGHRS and CDR2 is YFSETQ. With 2 bases removed from V and 0 bases from J, the gap between germline ends came to 12 bases. CDR3 length: 16 residues. This chain's CDR3 is CASSLTTGVSGNTIYF. In DNA form, the CDR3 reads TGCGCCAGCAGCTTAACGACAGGCGTCTCTGGAAACACCATATATTTT.

This sequence joins TRBV6-5 and TRBJ2-3, with D tentatively TRBD2 (5 bases). CDR1 MNHEY and CDR2 SVGAGI come from the germline V gene. V was pared by 2 bases and J by 4 bases, with 16 bases between. This CDR3 contains 16 residues. In DNA, the CDR3 is TGTGCCAGCAGTTACAGTAAACTAGTCGCGTCAGATACGCAGTATTTT. Protein product: CASSYSKLVASDTQYF.

CDR3 amino acids: CASSRTDTQYF. Here the CDR3 DNA reads TGTGCCAGCAGTAGGACTGATACGCAGTATTTT. This chain connects TRBV6-2 or TRBV6-3 to TRBJ2-3; perhaps TRBD2 as D (5 bases). From germline, CDR1 is MNHEY and CDR2 SVGEGT. The CDR3 consists of 11 residues. The V end was cut by 5 bases, the J end by 6 bases, with 6 bases between.

The rearrangement uses TRBV11-2 and TRBJ2-7; 9 nucleotides line up with TRBD1. Losses at the gene ends were 4 bases for V and 3 bases for J; bases not matched to a gene: 4. Germline V gives CDR1 SGHAT, CDR2 FQNNGV. There are 14 residues in the CDR3. CDR3 sequence reads: CASSYATGGYEQYF. CDR3 in DNA: TGTGCCAGCAGCTATGCGACAGGGGGCTACGAGCAGTACTTC.

This chain joins TRBV4-3 and TRBJ1-1, with a weak D call TRBD1 (6 bases). CDR1 LGHNA and CDR2 YSLEER come from the germline V gene. V was trimmed by 0 bases and J by 2 bases, leaving 16 bases between them. This CDR3 region has 17 residues. The CDR3: CASSQDARTALNTEAFF. CDR3 DNA sequence: TGCGCCAGCAGCCAAGATGCCCGGACAGCCTTAAACACTGAAGCTTTCTTT.

DNA for the CDR3: TGTGCCACCAGTGACTACCGGGACAAGAATCCAGATACGCAGTATTTT. Its protein product is CATSDYRDKNPDTQYF. This chain links TRBV24-1 with TRBJ2-3; D is perhaps TRBD1 (6 bases). Germline-derived CDR1 and CDR2 are KGHDR and SFDVKD. The V and J ends lost 4 bases and 4 bases respectively, with 17 bases between them. CDR3 length: 16 residues.